The entry below describes one T cell receptor beta chain. What it binds is not known. The V end lost 3 bases, the J end lost 3 bases, and 9 bases lay between the germline ends. The CDR3 length is 14 residues. The germline CDR1 and CDR2 sequences are MNHEY and SVGAGI. The data were obtained in a study of a mutant IDH1 vaccine in newly diagnosed glioma. Background on the study: Averaging roughly 40 years of age, treated patients were around 60% male and approximately 40% female. Visit timing is recorded as week 35 for V12 and week 47 for V13. The earlier regimen, radiotherapy, temozolomide, or both, was most often both.

General study results and limits: Evidence of vaccine-induced immune responses was documented in approximately 93% of patients.

Assay used: immunoSEQ multiplex PCR; TCRdb lists only in-frame clones, some missing. The sample records fewer than 40,000 clones, 75% to 95% being singletons. Sample time point: week 47, end of study. Every vaccination contained 300 ug of the mutant IDH1 20-mer peptide and was paired with topical imiquimod. This receptor was taken from a woman aged 40-49 years with glioma. The specimen was PBMCs, collected from a glioma patient whose treatment included an IDH1 peptide vaccine. V gene TRBV6-5 combines with J gene TRBJ1-3, with no clear D. CDR3 DNA: TGTGCCAGCAGTTATTTAGGTTTTGGAAACACCATATATTTT. This encodes CASSYLGFGNTIYF.